These 22 T cell receptor beta chains share one sample of origin, sequenced in a study of T cells in Graves' hyperthyroidism and ophthalmopathy. RNA transcripts provided the source from which TCR beta CDR3 regions were amplified. The HTBI set primed first-round TCR CDR3 RT-PCR. TCRdb called the multiplex PCR reads again in MiXCR, with one record for every CDR3 protein. In the table there are under 400,000 distinct CDR3 sequences, approximately 16% of which are singletons. The sequencing input was blood. The receptors come from a man younger than 40 with Graves' hyperthyroidism.

In this sample, this clonotype turned up many times. This chain links TRBV6-2 or TRBV6-3 with TRBJ2-5, with 14 bases aligning to TRBD2. CDR1 is MNHEY, CDR2 SVGEGT, per germline. Unmatched junction bases numbered 6, after V lost 7 bases and J lost 5 bases. The CDR3 totals 15 residues. The DNA for the CDR3 is TGTGCCAGCAACCCGGGACTAGCGGGAGTTGAGACCCAGTACTTC. As protein: CASNPGLAGVETQYF.

The chain uses TRBV16 and TRBJ2-7; 10 bases are a match to TRBD1. CDR3 length: 16 amino acids. V lost 4 bases and J lost 2; bases outside the gene matches: 8. CDR1 and CDR2 from the germline V gene are KGHSY and FQNENV. In nucleotides, the CDR3 is TGTGCCAGCAGCCTAACACCGGGACAGGGGACCTACGAGCAGTACTTC. As protein: CASSLTPGQGTYEQYF.

This clonotype occurred many times. The chain uses TRBV30 and TRBJ2-3; 8 bases are shared with TRBD2. V shed 2 bases and J 0 bases; nucleotides not matched to a gene: 7. Looked up from germline, CDR1 is GTSNPN and CDR2 is SVGIG (reference sequence). The CDR3 totals 16 residues. CDR3 coding DNA: TGTGCCTGGAGTAGGGGAACGGGAGGGAGCACAGATACGCAGTATTTT. Its protein product is CAWSRGTGGSTDTQYF. The full variable domain, completed using reference TRBV30 and TRBJ2-3, is SQTIHQWPATLVQPVGSPLSLECTVEGTSNPNLYWYRQAAGRGLQLLFYSVGIGQISSEVPQNLSASRPQDRQFILSSKKLLLSDSGFYLCAWSRGTGGSTDTQYFGPGTRLTVL.

V usage is TRBV19 and J usage is TRBJ1-5; 8 bases line up with TRBD1. CDR1 and CDR2 from the germline V gene are LNHDA and SQIVND (reference sequence). J was trimmed by 6 bases and V by 5 bases; bases with no gene match: 15. The CDR3 loop spans 17 amino acids. The CDR3 region is CASSSRTRGRDGQPQHF. In nucleotides, the CDR3 is TGTGCCAGTAGTTCTCGTACCAGGGGGCGCGACGGTCAGCCCCAGCATTTT.

The V call is TRBV30, the J call TRBJ1-6, with 7 positions matching TRBD1. CDR1 GTSNPN and CDR2 SVGIG come from the germline V gene (reference sequence). The trim removed 4 bases at V and 7 bases at J, leaving 7 bases unmatched. This CDR3 comprises 14 residues. CDR3 sequence (DNA): TGTGCCTGGAATATGGGACAGCCAAATTCACCCCTCCACTTT. Its translation: CAWNMGQPNSPLHF.

This clonotype occurred many times. This rearrangement joins TRBV24-1 to TRBJ2-3; 7 nucleotides match TRBD1. Trimming took 4 bases from V and 4 from J; bases not matched to a gene: 7. CDR1 is KGHDR, CDR2 SFDVKD, per germline. The CDR3 totals 15 residues. CDR3 in amino acids: CATSDPGQAPDTQYF. DNA for the CDR3: TGTGCCACCAGTGACCCCGGACAGGCCCCAGATACGCAGTATTTT.

In this sample, this clonotype turned up many times. J is TRBJ1-2 and V is TRBV7-2; no reliable D call. The CDR3 spans 13 residues. Trimming pared 5 bases from V and 6 bases from J, leaving 13 bases between. The V gene's germline CDR1 is SGHTA and CDR2 FQGNSA. CDR3 protein: CASSAGFWDGYTF. CDR3 sequence (DNA): TGTGCCAGCAGCGCCGGGTTTTGGGATGGCTACACCTTC.

Only a few counts were recorded for this clonotype. J is TRBJ1-2 and V is TRBV4-1; D is unclear. Trimming left V 4 bases short and J 0 bases short, with 12 bases between. CDR3 size: 15 residues. CDR1 and CDR2 from the germline V gene are MGHRA and YSYEKL. CDR3 in amino acids: CASSRAETSNYGYTF. The CDR3 DNA is TGCGCCAGCAGCCGAGCAGAGACTTCTAACTATGGCTACACCTTC.

The chain carries TRBV14 and TRBJ2-7; 7 bases match TRBD1. CDR3 length: 18 amino acids. The ends lost 0 bases at V and 2 bases at J; junction bases unmatched: 13. The germline V gene encodes CDR1 SGHDN and CDR2 FVKESK. Here the CDR3 reads CASSQDLDYRDRAYEQYF. CDR3 sequence (DNA): TGTGCCAGCAGCCAAGATCTAGACTACCGGGACAGAGCCTACGAGCAGTACTTC.

This clonotype was observed at least ten times. This chain joins TRBV27 and TRBJ2-4, with a weak D call TRBD1 (6 bases). The CDR3 spans 13 residues. V dropped 5 bases and J dropped 6 bases, with 11 bases sitting between them. CDR1 is MNHEY, CDR2 SMNVEV, per germline (reference sequence). The CDR3 loop is CASSDTGINIQYF. The CDR3, as DNA: TGTGCCAGCAGTGACACAGGGATAAACATTCAGTACTTC.

This clonotype occurred many times. The chain employs TRBV18 and TRBJ2-7; 7 nucleotides align to TRBD1. The CDR3 has 13 residues. Germline V gives CDR1 KGHSH, CDR2 LQKENI. Trimming took 5 bases from V and 2 from J; bases not matched to a gene: 3. The CDR3: CASSAGGAYEQYF. The CDR3 DNA follows: TGTGCCAGCTCAGCAGGGGGAGCCTACGAGCAGTACTTC.

This clonotype was detected ten times or more. This rearrangement joins TRBV2 to TRBJ2-3; D might be TRBD2 (9 bases). The germline V gene has CDR1 SNHLY and CDR2 FYNNEI. The CDR3 extends over 17 amino acids. Between the trimmed V and J ends, which lost 6 bases and 2 bases, there was a span of 21 bases. CDR3 nucleotides: TGTGCCAGCAGACAGGGGGGGCTAGCGGGACTCACAGATACGCAGTATTTT. The encoded protein is CASRQGGLAGLTDTQYF. The full variable domain, its missing parts supplied by reference TRBV2 and TRBJ2-3, is EPEVTQTPSHQVTQMGQEVILRCVPISNHLYFYWYRQILGQKVEFLVSFYNNEISEKSEIFDDQFSVERPDGSNFTLKIRSTKLEDSAMYFCASRQGGLAGLTDTQYFGPGTRLTVL.

This chain joins TRBV6-2 or TRBV6-3 and TRBJ1-2; TRBD1 is a possible D gene (6 bases). The CDR3 covers 15 residues. Germline V gene lookup returns CDR1 MNHEY and CDR2 SVGEGT. The germline V and J ends were trimmed by 4 bases and 8 bases, with 20 bases remaining between them. Here the CDR3 DNA reads TGTGCCAGCAGTTTTTCTCAAACGGGGGCGGGGGGCTACACCTTC. This translates into CASSFSQTGAGGYTF.

This clonotype was counted at least ten times. The rearrangement links TRBV27 to TRBJ2-7; D gene uncertain. The CDR3 consists of 15 residues. The germline gives CDR1 MNHEY, CDR2 SMNVEV (reference sequence). The V end was cut by 5 bases, the J end by 0 bases, with 14 bases between. In DNA form, the CDR3 reads TGTGCCAGCAGTCGGATGGGCGACGTCTCCTACGAGCAGTACTTC. Residues: CASSRMGDVSYEQYF.

This clonotype was seen at least ten times. CDR3 amino acids: CASSTHSGDEQFF. Here the CDR3 DNA reads TGTGCCAGCAGCACCCACAGCGGAGATGAGCAGTTCTTC. This rearrangement joins TRBV11-1 to TRBJ2-1, with D possibly matching TRBD2 (5 bases). The germline V gene has CDR1 SGHAT and CDR2 FQDESV (reference sequence). Trimming pared 5 bases from V and 8 bases from J, leaving 13 bases between. The length of the CDR3 is 13 residues.

Only a few counts were recorded for this clonotype. The chain has TRBV7-9 and TRBJ2-3; D uncertain. The germline V gene encodes CDR1 SEHNR and CDR2 FQNEAQ (reference sequence). The CDR3 length is 16 residues. The germline V and J ends were trimmed by 5 bases and 4 bases, with 19 bases remaining between them. The CDR3 nucleotides read TGTGCCAGCAGCCCACCGATGGTTAATGTCCCAGATACGCAGTATTTT. This sequence encodes CASSPPMVNVPDTQYF.

In this sample, this clonotype turned up many times. The J gene is TRBJ2-7, the V gene TRBV18, with TRBD1 as a possible D gene (5 bases). The CDR3 totals 11 residues. CDR1 and CDR2 (germline): KGHSH, LQKENI. V lost 6 bases, J lost 7 bases, and 10 bases lay in between. As DNA, the CDR3 is TGTGCCAGCTCTACTACAGGAGAGCAGTACTTC. The encoded protein is CASSTTGEQYF.

In its sample, this clonotype was seen many times. CDR3 region: CATSGAGEQPQHF. CDR3 in DNA: TGTGCCACCAGTGGGGCGGGGGAACAGCCCCAGCATTTT. The chain joins TRBV24-1 to TRBJ1-5, with a tentative D call TRBD1 (5 bases). Germline CDR1 KGHDR, CDR2 SFDVKD. The CDR3 consists of 13 residues. Trimming left V 5 bases short and J 7 bases short, with 11 bases between.

The V and J genes are TRBV28 and TRBJ2-1; the D is unclear. The CDR3 is 12 residues long. Germline V gene lookup returns CDR1 MDHEN and CDR2 SYDVKM. Trimming pared 1 base from V and 6 bases from J, leaving 4 bases between. DNA for the CDR3: TGTGCCAGCAGTTTATTGAGCAATGAGCAGTTCTTC. Amino acid sequence: CASSLLSNEQFF. Variable domain in full (rest from reference TRBV28 and TRBJ2-1): DVKVTQSSRYLVKRTGEKVFLECVQDMDHENMFWYRQDPGLGLRLIYFSYDVKMKEKGDIPEGYSVSREKKERFSLILESASTNQTSMYLCASSLLSNEQFFGPGTRLTVL.

In this sample, this clonotype turned up a few times. The chain recombines TRBV6-2 or TRBV6-3 with TRBJ1-5; D is undetermined. The germline gives CDR1 MNHEY, CDR2 SVGEGT. CDR3 length: 15 amino acids. Between the trimmed V and J ends, which lost 5 bases and 2 bases, there was a span of 13 bases. The DNA for the CDR3 is TGTGCCAGCAGTCTTAAGTCTTTGGGCAATCAGCCCCAGCATTTT. This gives the protein CASSLKSLGNQPQHF.

This clonotype was seen repeatedly, ten times or more. The gene calls are TRBV2 and TRBJ2-7, with D unresolved. V lost 1 base and J lost 3, with 4 bases in between. This CDR3 is 12 amino acids long. From germline, CDR1 is SNHLY and CDR2 FYNNEI. The CDR3 protein is CASSEVDYEQYF. CDR3 DNA sequence: TGTGCCAGCAGTGAAGTCGACTACGAGCAGTACTTC.

This clonotype was detected a few times. The rearrangement links TRBV27 to TRBJ1-2; no reliable D call. There are 14 residues in the CDR3. Germline CDR1 MNHEY, CDR2 SMNVEV (reference sequence). With 2 bases removed from V and 4 bases from J, the gap between germline ends came to 11 bases. CDR3 DNA: TGTGCCAGCAGTTTAGGCTGGGGTTTCTATGGCTACACCTTC. This encodes CASSLGWGFYGYTF.